The source of this T cell receptor (beta chain) is a study of OX40 agonist ivuxolimab in advanced cancers. As for the study more broadly: Ivuxolimab, which targeted the costimulatory receptor OX40 (CD134), was an agonistic, fully human IgG2 monoclonal antibody. Intravenous ivuxolimab was administered to patients every 2 weeks at six dose levels: 0.01, 0.1, 0.3, 1.5, 3 and 10 mg/kg. Of the approximately 54 patients in dose escalation, about 19 had hepatocellular carcinoma, some 15 had melanoma, 9 had renal cell carcinoma and 9 had head and neck cancer. A male proportion of 70% to 90% and a mean age of about 60 years, ranging from 23 to 79, were recorded for the dose-escalation cohort. Prior anti-PD-1, anti-PD-L1 or anti-CTLA-4 therapy was permitted, and approximately 40% of dose-escalation patients had received checkpoint inhibitors. Partial responses occurred in three dose-escalation patients, of whom one had hepatocellular carcinoma and two had cutaneous melanoma. Peripheral TCRbeta sequencing was intended to test whether TCR sequence diversity was altered and clonal T-cell expansion was caused by ivuxolimab. The monotherapy dose-escalation portion (N ≈ 50 patients) of the phase I ivuxolimab trial is reported in the paper.

A remark on this clone: The antigen it recognizes is unknown. Per-base qualities were not stored, and no clone one base away is much larger.

For sequencing of the TCRbeta CDR3 region, genomic DNA was extracted from the sorted cells. TCRbeta CDR3 regions were sequenced using the immunoSEQ Assay. In its TCRdb copy, this immuneACCESS table keeps in-frame sequences only and misses some clones. Where compared with another copy, unresolved V genes explain less than half of these, and the others have no known cause. Here the sample has 25,000 to 35,000 clones; roughly 83% occur a single time. The ten biggest clones cover roughly a fifth of the sample. Including cysteine and phenylalanine, the CDR3 has 18 amino acids. Only CDR3 DNA is held: 54 bases, read in frame from base 1. The V and J ends are trimmed by 5 bases and 5 bases, leaving 22 bases between them. Per the germline V gene, MGHRA is the CDR1 and YSYEKL is the CDR2. What the research found in general, with its limitations: At doses from 0.1 to 3.0 mg/kg, clonal expansion was seen in both CD4+ and CD8+ blood T cells between baseline and week 6. On average, CD8+ T cells showed more expanded clones than CD4+ T cells after ivuxolimab. In partial responders in the 0.1-3.0 mg/kg groups, normalized peripheral clonal expansion was found to be among the lowest, especially among CD8+ T cells. Low levels of normalized T-cell clonal expansion were also shown by some nonresponding patients. The antigen specificity of the peripheral T cells that underwent clonal expansion was not determined.

Patients with a history of autoimmune disease or receiving systemic immunosuppression were excluded from the trial. In every dose cohort, peripheral blood was drawn for TCR sequencing at baseline, cycle 4 day 1, and cycle 7 day 1. Samples were obtained from an open-label, multicenter, first-in-human phase I dose-escalation trial of ivuxolimab. Adults with locally advanced or metastatic melanoma, renal cell, hepatocellular, or head and neck squamous cell carcinoma were enrolled in the trial. Before TCR sequencing, CD4+ T cells and CD8+ T cells from peripheral blood were sorted into separate populations.

This receptor chain uses TRBV4-1 and TRBJ2-6; the D gene assignment is ambiguous. The sample here was CD4+ or CD8+ T cells sorted from blood, taken in a trial of the OX40 agonist ivuxolimab. This receptor was taken from an adult with an advanced solid tumor such as melanoma, head and neck, liver or kidney cancer. The DNA sequence is given as TGCGCCAGCAGCTCCTCGAACGAACCACAAAGTCGGGCCAACGTCCTGACTTTC. Translation gives CASSSSNEPQSRANVLTF.